Presented here are 2 T cell receptor beta chains from one specimen sequenced in a study of cytomegalovirus exposure and HLA in healthy donors. Produced via immunoSEQ multiplex PCR; TCRdb's table is partial and in-frame only. This sample has 150,000 or so clones, with 85% found just once. Sequenced input: PBMCs. These receptors came from a man aged 30-40 years in good health and CMV-seropositive.

The chain employs TRBV7-9 and TRBJ2-1; 9 positions match TRBD2. Trimming at V came to 5 bases and at J to 9 bases, leaving 11 bases not matched to a gene. CDR3 length: 15 residues. The germline V gene has CDR1 SEHNR and CDR2 FQNEAQ (reference sequence). The CDR3 protein is CASSNTAGGRIEQFF. The DNA for the CDR3 is TGTGCCAGCAGCAATACGGCGGGGGGGAGGATTGAGCAGTTCTTC.

The CDR3 reads CASSLSPGGAEQFF. CDR3 DNA sequence: TGTGCCAGCAGTTTATCCCCAGGGGGCGCTGAGCAGTTCTTC. The chain employs TRBV27 and TRBJ2-1; 8 nucleotides agree with TRBD1. Germline V CDR1 and CDR2: MNHEY, SMNVEV (reference sequence). V lost 0 bases, J lost 9 bases, and 4 bases stayed unmatched. The CDR3 sequence is 14 residues long.